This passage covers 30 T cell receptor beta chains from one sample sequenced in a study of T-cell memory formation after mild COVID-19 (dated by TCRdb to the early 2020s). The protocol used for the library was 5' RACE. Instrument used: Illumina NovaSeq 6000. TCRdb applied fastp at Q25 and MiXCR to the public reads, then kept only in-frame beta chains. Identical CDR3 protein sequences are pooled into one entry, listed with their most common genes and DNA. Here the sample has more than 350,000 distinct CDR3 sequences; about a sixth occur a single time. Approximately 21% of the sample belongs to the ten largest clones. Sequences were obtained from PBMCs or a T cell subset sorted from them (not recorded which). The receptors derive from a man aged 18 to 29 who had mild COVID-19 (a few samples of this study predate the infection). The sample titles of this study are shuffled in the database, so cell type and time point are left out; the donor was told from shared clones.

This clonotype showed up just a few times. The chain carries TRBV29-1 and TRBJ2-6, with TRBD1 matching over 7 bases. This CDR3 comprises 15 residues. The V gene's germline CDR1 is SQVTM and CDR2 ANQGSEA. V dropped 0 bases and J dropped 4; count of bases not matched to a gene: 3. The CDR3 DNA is TGCAGCGTTGAAGAAACAGGGGCCGGGGCCAACGTCCTGACTTTC. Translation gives CSVEETGAGANVLTF.

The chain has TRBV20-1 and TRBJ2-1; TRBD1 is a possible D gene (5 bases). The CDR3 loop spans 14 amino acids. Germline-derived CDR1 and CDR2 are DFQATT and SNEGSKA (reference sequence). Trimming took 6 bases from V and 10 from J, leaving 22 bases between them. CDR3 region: CSASAGASRAEQFF. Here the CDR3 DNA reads TGCAGTGCGTCCGCTGGGGCCTCGCGCGCGGAGCAGTTCTTC.

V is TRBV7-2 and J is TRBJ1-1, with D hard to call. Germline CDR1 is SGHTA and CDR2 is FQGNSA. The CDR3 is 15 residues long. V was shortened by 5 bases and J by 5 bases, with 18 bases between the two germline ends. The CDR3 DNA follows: TGTGCCAGCAGCCCTCAAACTCTAGGCGTAACTGAAGCTTTCTTT. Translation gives CASSPQTLGVTEAFF.

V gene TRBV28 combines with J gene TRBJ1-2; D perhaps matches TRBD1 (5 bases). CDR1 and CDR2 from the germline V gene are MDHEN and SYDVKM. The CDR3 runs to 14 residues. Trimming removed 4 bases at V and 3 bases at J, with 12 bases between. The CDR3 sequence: CASSSGAAHYGYTF. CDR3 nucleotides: TGTGCCAGCAGTTCCGGGGCAGCCCACTATGGCTACACCTTC.

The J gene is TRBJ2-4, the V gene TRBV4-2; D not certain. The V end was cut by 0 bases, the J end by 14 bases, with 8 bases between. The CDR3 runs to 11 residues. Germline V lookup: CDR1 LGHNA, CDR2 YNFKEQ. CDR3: CASSQEGAEYF. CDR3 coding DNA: TGTGCCAGCAGCCAAGAAGGCGCGGAGTACTTC.

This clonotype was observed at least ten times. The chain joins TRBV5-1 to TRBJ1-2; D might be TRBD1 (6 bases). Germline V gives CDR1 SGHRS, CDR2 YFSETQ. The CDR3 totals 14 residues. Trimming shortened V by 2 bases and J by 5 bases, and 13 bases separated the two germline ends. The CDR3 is CASSLGTGRYGYTF. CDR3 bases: TGCGCCAGCAGCTTAGGTACAGGGCGGTATGGCTACACCTTC.

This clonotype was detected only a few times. The CDR3 sequence is CASTETPDQETQYF. Here the CDR3 DNA reads TGTGCCAGCACCGAAACCCCCGATCAAGAGACCCAGTACTTC. The chain is built from TRBV9 and TRBJ2-5; D ambiguous. Per the germline V gene, CDR1 is SGDLS and CDR2 is YYNGEE. CDR3 size: 14 residues. Trimming removed 6 bases from V and 2 bases from J, with 14 bases in between.

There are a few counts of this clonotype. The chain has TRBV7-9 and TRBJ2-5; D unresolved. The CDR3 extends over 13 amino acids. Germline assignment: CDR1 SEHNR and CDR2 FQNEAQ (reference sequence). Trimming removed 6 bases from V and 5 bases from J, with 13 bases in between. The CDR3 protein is CASSYSLGETQYF. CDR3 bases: TGTGCCAGCAGTTATAGTCTAGGGGAGACCCAGTACTTC.

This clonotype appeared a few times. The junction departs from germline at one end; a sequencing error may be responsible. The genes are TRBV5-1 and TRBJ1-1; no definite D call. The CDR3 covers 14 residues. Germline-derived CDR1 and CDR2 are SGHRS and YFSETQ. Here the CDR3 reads CAGSLYGSNTEAFF. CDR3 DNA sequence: TGCGCCGGCAGCTTATACGGTTCGAACACTGAAGCTTTCTTT.

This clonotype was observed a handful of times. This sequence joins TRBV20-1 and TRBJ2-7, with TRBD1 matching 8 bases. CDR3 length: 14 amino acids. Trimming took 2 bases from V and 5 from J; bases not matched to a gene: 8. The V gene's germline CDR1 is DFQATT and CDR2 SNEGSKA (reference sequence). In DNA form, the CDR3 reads TGCAGTGCTAGACCACAGGGGGTTAAGGACGAGCAGTACTTC. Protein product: CSARPQGVKDEQYF.

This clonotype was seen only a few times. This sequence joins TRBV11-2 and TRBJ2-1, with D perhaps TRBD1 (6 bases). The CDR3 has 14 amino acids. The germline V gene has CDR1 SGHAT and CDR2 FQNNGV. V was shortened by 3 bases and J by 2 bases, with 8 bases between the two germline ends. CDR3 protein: CASSFRGPYNEQFF. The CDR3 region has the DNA TGTGCCAGCAGCTTCAGGGGACCCTACAATGAGCAGTTCTTC.

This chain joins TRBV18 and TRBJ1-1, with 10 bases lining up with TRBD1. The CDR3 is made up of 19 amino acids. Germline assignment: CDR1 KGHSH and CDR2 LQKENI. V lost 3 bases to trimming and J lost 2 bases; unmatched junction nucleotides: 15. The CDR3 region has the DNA TGTGCCAGCTCACCTTCCCCGGGACAGGGGAAGGGTGGAAACACTGAAGCTTTCTTT. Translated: CASSPSPGQGKGGNTEAFF.

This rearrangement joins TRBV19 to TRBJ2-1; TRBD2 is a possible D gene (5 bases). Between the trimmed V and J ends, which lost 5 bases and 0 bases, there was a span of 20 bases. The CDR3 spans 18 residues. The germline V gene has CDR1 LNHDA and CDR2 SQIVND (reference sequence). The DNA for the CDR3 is TGTGCCAGTAGTTCCCCGCCGGCTAGCCTGAGCTCCTACAATGAGCAGTTCTTC. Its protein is CASSSPPASLSSYNEQFF.

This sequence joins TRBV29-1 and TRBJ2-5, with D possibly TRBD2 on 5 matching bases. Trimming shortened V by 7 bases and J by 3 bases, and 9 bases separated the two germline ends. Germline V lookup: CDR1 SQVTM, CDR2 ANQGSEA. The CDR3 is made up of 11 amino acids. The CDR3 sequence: CSARRKETQYF. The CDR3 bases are TGCAGCGCCAGGAGGAAAGAGACCCAGTACTTC.

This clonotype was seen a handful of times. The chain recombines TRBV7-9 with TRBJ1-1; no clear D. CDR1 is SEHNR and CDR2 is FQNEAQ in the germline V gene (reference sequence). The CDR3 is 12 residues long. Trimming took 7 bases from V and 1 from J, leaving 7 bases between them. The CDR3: CASIRGNTEAFF. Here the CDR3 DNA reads TGTGCCAGCATTCGTGGGAACACTGAAGCTTTCTTT.

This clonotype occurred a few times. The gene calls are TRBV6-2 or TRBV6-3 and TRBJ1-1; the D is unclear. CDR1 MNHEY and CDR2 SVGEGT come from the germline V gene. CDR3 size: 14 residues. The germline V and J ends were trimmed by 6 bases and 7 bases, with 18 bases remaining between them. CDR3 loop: CASRQPGLFIEAFF. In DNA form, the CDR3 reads TGTGCCAGCAGGCAACCGGGTCTTTTTATTGAAGCTTTCTTT.

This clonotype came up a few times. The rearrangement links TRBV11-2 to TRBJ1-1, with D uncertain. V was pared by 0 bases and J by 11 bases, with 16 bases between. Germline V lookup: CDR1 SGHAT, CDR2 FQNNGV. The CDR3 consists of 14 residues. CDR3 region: CASSLDRQWAEAFF. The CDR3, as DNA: TGTGCCAGCAGCTTAGATAGGCAGTGGGCAGAGGCTTTCTTT.

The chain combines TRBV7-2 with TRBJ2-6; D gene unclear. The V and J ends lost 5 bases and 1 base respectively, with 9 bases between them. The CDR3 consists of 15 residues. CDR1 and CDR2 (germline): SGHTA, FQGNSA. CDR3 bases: TGTGCCAGCAGCCGCTGGGTGTCTGGGGCCAACGTCCTGACTTTC. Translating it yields CASSRWVSGANVLTF.

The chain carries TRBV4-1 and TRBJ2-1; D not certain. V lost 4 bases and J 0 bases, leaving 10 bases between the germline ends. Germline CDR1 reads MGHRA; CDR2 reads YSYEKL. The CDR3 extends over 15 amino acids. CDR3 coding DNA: TGCGCCAGCAGCCGCGTGGATTTCTCCTACAATGAGCAGTTCTTC. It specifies CASSRVDFSYNEQFF.

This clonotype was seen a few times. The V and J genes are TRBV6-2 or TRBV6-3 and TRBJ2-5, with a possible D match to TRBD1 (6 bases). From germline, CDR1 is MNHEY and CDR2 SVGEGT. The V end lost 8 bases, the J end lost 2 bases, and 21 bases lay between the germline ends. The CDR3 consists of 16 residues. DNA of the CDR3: TGTGCCAGCTCCAGATCCTTGGGGGCCGGGCAAGAGACCCAGTACTTC. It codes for CASSRSLGAGQETQYF.

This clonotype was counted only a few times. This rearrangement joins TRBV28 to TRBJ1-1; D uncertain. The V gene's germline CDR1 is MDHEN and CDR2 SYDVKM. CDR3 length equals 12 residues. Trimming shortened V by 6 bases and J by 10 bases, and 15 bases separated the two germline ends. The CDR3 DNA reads TGTGCCAGCAGCATTCTTGGGTCTGGAGCTTTCTTT. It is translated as CASSILGSGAFF.

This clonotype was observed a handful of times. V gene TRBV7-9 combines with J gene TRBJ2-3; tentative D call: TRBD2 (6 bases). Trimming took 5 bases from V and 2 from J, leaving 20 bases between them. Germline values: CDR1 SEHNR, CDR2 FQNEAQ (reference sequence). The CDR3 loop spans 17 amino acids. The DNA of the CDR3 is TGTGCCAGCAGCCTGCCGGTGGCGCGGGGTACCACAGATACGCAGTATTTT. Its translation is CASSLPVARGTTDTQYF.

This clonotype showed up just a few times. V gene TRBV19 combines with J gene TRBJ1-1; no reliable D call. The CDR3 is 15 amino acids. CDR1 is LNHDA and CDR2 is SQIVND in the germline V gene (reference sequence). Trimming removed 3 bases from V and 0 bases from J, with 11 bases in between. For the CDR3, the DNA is TGTGCCAGTAGTATGGGTCTTGGCTTGAACACTGAAGCTTTCTTT. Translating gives CASSMGLGLNTEAFF.

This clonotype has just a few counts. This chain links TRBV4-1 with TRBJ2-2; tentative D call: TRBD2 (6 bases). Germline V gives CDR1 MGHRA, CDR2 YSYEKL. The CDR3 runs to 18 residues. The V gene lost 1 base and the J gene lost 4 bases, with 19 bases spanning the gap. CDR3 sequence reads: CASSQVWRGIQGTGELFF. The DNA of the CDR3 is TGCGCCAGCAGCCAAGTATGGCGGGGTATTCAGGGCACCGGGGAGCTGTTTTTT.

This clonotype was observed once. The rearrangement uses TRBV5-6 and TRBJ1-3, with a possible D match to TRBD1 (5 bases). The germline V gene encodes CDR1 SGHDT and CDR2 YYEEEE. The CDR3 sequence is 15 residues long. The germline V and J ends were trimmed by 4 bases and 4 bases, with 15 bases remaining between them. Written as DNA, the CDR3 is TGTGCCAGCAGCCCCTACGGCAGGGCGGGAAACACCATATATTTT. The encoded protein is CASSPYGRAGNTIYF.

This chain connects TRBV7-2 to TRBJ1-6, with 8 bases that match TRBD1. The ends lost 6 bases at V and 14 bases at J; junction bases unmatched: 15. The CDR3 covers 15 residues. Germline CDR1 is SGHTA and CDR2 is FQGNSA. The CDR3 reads CASRPGQGKGGALHF. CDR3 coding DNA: TGTGCCAGCAGACCTGGACAGGGCAAAGGTGGGGCCCTCCACTTT.

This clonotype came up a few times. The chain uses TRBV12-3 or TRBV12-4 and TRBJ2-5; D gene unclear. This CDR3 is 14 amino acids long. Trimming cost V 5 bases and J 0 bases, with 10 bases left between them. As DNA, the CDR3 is TGTGCCAGCAGTCCCGGGCCCTACCAAGAGACCCAGTACTTC. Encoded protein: CASSPGPYQETQYF.

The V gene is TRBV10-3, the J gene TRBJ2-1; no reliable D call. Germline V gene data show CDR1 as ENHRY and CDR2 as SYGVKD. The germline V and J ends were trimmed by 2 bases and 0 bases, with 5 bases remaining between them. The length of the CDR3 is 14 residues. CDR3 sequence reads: CAISETISYNEQFF. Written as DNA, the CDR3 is TGTGCCATCAGTGAGACTATCTCCTACAATGAGCAGTTCTTC.

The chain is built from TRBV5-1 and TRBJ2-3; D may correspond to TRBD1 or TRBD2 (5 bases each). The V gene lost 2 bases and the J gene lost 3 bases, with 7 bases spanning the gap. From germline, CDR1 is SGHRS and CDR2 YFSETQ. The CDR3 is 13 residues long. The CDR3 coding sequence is TGCGCCAGCAGCTTCTGGGGGACAGATACGCAGTATTTT. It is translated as CASSFWGTDTQYF.

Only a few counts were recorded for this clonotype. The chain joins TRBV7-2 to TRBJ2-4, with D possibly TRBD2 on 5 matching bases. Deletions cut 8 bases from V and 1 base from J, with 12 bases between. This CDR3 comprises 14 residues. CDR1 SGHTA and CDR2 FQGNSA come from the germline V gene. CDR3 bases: TGTGCCAGCGCTCCGGGGATGGCCAAAAACATTCAGTACTTC. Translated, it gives CASAPGMAKNIQYF.